One sample yielded the 30 T cell receptor beta chains listed below, sequenced in a study of shared clonotypes between healthy human individuals (dated by TCRdb to 2018 to 2021). Library method: the immunoSEQ multiplex PCR assay. TCRdb provides this immuneACCESS table in a form limited to in-frame rearrangements. Some clones are lacking; in checked studies, under half of them reflect an unresolved V gene, and why the rest are absent is not known. This sample comprises millions of clones, approximately 95% of them detected only once. Of the sample, approximately 0.4% falls within the top ten clones. Sequenced sample: naive CD4+ T cells from PBMCs. Explained via the paper, the cell subset or site label denotes: CD45RA+ positively selected. The receptors were gathered from a young man in good health. Some clones in this sample may be carry-over from other donors' samples.

The chain combines TRBV7-8 with TRBJ1-4; D is possibly TRBD1 (5 bases). CDR1 and CDR2 (germline): SGHVS, FQNEAQ. This CDR3 spans 16 amino acids. V gave up 4 bases and J gave up 5 bases, with 17 bases separating them. The CDR3: CASSSPLRDRNEKLFF. In DNA, the CDR3 is TGTGCCAGCAGCTCCCCTCTCCGGGACCGGAATGAAAAACTGTTTTTT.

The J gene is TRBJ1-1, the V gene TRBV2, with D possibly being TRBD1 (6 bases). With 7 bases removed from V and 5 bases from J, the gap between germline ends came to 20 bases. The CDR3 loop spans 15 amino acids. Germline CDR1 reads SNHLY; CDR2 reads FYNNEI. CDR3 amino acids: CASISLGQSGTEAFF. The DNA of the CDR3 is TGTGCCAGCATATCCTTGGGACAAAGTGGGACTGAAGCTTTCTTT. The full variable domain, completed using reference TRBV2 and TRBJ1-1, is EPEVTQTPSHQVTQMGQEVILRCVPISNHLYFYWYRQILGQKVEFLVSFYNNEISEKSEIFDDQFSVERPDGSNFTLKIRSTKLEDSAMYFCASISLGQSGTEAFFGQGTRLTVV.

In the case of this clone: This sample also contains other DNA sequences that code for the same CDR3. This chain links TRBV27 with TRBJ1-5; D gene uncertain. Germline V gene data show CDR1 as MNHEY and CDR2 as SMNVEV (reference sequence). The CDR3 loop spans 14 amino acids. Trimming stripped 2 bases from V and 2 bases from J, with 7 bases between. CDR3 amino acids: CASSLGRGNQPQHF. The CDR3 DNA follows: TGTGCCAGCAGTTTAGGGAGGGGCAATCAGCCCCAGCATTTT.

This chain links TRBV5-1 with TRBJ2-5; D gene unclear. The length of the CDR3 is 15 residues. V was cut by 0 bases and J by 5 bases, with 14 bases left in between. CDR1 is SGHRS and CDR2 is YFSETQ in the germline V gene. CDR3 DNA: TGCGCCAGCAGCTTGGGCGTCTTTCTGGGGGAGACCCAGTACTTC. Its translation: CASSLGVFLGETQYF.

The chain recombines TRBV5-1 with TRBJ2-7; D might be TRBD2 (6 bases). Between the trimmed V and J ends, which lost 4 bases and 0 bases, there was a span of 17 bases. The germline gives CDR1 SGHRS, CDR2 YFSETQ. The CDR3 length is 16 residues. Written as DNA, the CDR3 is TGCGCCAGCAGCCCACGGGGGACTCTGAGCTCCTACGAGCAGTACTTC. It codes for CASSPRGTLSSYEQYF.

The V and J genes are TRBV27 and TRBJ1-2, with 9 bases aligning to TRBD1. Per the germline V gene, CDR1 is MNHEY and CDR2 is SMNVEV (reference sequence). With 5 bases clipped from V and 5 bases from J, the junction kept 15 bases outside the gene matches. This CDR3 contains 17 residues. CDR3 protein: CASSPTLGDREFYGYTF. In DNA form, the CDR3 reads TGTGCCAGCAGTCCTACACTGGGGGACAGGGAATTTTATGGCTACACCTTC.

The chain combines TRBV6-4 with TRBJ2-3; D unclear. CDR1 MRHNA and CDR2 SNTAGT come from the germline V gene. This CDR3 has 17 amino acids. Trimming took 1 base from V and 2 from J, leaving 16 bases between them. The CDR3 loop is CASSDFPITSTTDTQYF. CDR3 coding DNA: TGTGCCAGCAGTGACTTTCCGATTACTTCTACCACAGATACGCAGTATTTT.

The chain is built from TRBV11-2 and TRBJ2-5, with D maybe TRBD2 (6 bases). The germline V gene encodes CDR1 SGHAT and CDR2 FQNNGV. The CDR3 is 15 residues long. V shed 0 bases and J shed 5 bases, with 13 bases lying between them. The CDR3 DNA is TGTGCCAGCAGCTTAGACGGTGGTGCGGGGGAGACCCAGTACTTC. This codes for CASSLDGGAGETQYF.

V is TRBV30 and J is TRBJ1-3; 9 bases line up with TRBD1. In germline, CDR1 is GTSNPN, CDR2 SVGIG (reference sequence). J lost 0 bases, V lost 4 bases, and 7 bases had no gene match. CDR3 length: 16 amino acids. The CDR3 loop reads CAWNPGTGSSGNTIYF. The DNA of the CDR3 is TGTGCCTGGAACCCCGGGACAGGGAGCTCTGGAAACACCATATATTTT.

The chain combines TRBV19 with TRBJ1-5; possibly TRBD1 for D (5 bases). Germline values: CDR1 LNHDA, CDR2 SQIVND (reference sequence). Trimming pared 1 base from V and 5 bases from J, leaving 12 bases between. The CDR3 contains 15 residues. CDR3 sequence: CASSIVTGGDQPQHF. The CDR3 nucleotides read TGTGCCAGTAGTATAGTAACCGGAGGGGATCAGCCCCAGCATTTT.

With respect to this clone: Other DNA sequences in this specimen translate into the identical CDR3. This sequence joins TRBV2 and TRBJ2-5; no clear D gene. This CDR3 region has 11 residues. V was shortened by 3 bases and J by 5 bases, with 4 bases between the two germline ends. Germline V CDR1 and CDR2: SNHLY, FYNNEI. The CDR3 sequence: CASSEFETQYF. The CDR3 region has the DNA TGTGCCAGCAGTGAGTTTGAGACCCAGTACTTC.

V is TRBV5-1 and J is TRBJ2-3; 10 nucleotides agree with TRBD1. Germline lookup yields CDR1 SGHRS and CDR2 YFSETQ. With V trimmed by 3 bases and J by 2 bases, 3 bases remained unmatched. CDR3 length: 15 residues. The CDR3 nucleotides read TGCGCCAGCAGCTCGGACAGGGGGAACACAGATACGCAGTATTTT. It specifies CASSSDRGNTDTQYF.

This chain joins TRBV5-4 and TRBJ1-3; 8 bases map to TRBD1. Germline V gives CDR1 SGHNT, CDR2 YYREEE (reference sequence). The CDR3 runs to 15 residues. The V and J ends lost 2 bases and 4 bases, in that order; junction bases with no gene match: 5. This CDR3 reads CASSFQGASGNTIYF. CDR3 coding DNA: TGTGCCAGCAGCTTCCAGGGGGCGTCGGGAAACACCATATATTTT. The variable domain in full, completed from reference TRBV5-4 and TRBJ1-3, reads ETGVTQSPTHLIKTRGQQVTLRCSSQSGHNTVSWYQQALGQGPQFIFQYYREEENGRGNFPPRFSGLQFPNYSSELNVNALELDDSALYLCASSFQGASGNTIYFGEGSWLTVV.

Remarks on this clone: The sample contains more than one DNA sequence encoding this CDR3. The CDR3 sequence: CASSPGTGSNYGYTF. The CDR3 nucleotides read TGTGCCAGCTCACCGGGGACAGGGAGTAACTATGGCTACACCTTC. The chain uses TRBV18 and TRBJ1-2; the match to TRBD1 covers 9 bases. CDR3 length: 15 amino acids. Looked up from germline, CDR1 is KGHSH and CDR2 is LQKENI. The trim removed 3 bases at V and 1 base at J, leaving 3 bases unmatched.

The rearrangement uses TRBV5-6 and TRBJ1-2; D may be TRBD1 (5 bases). V lost 6 bases and J 8 bases, leaving 23 bases between the germline ends. Germline CDR1 reads SGHDT; CDR2 reads YYEEEE. The CDR3 covers 15 residues. As DNA, the CDR3 is TGTGCCAGCATCCAGCTTGGGACGGGGAAGGGGGGCTACACCTTC. Translating gives CASIQLGTGKGGYTF.

The J gene is TRBJ1-4, the V gene TRBV6-1; 9 bases line up with TRBD1. The length of the CDR3 is 15 residues. V gave up 7 bases and J gave up 7 bases; unmatched junction bases: 10. Germline V gene data show CDR1 as MNHNS and CDR2 as SASEGT. Written as DNA, the CDR3 is TGTGCCAGCACGCTGGGACAGGGCTTCTTTGAAAAACTGTTTTTT. As protein: CASTLGQGFFEKLFF.

The chain joins TRBV29-1 to TRBJ1-1; 11 positions match TRBD1. V gave up 4 bases and J gave up 5 bases; unmatched junction bases: 0. The CDR3 extends over 12 amino acids. Per germline, CDR1 SQVTM and CDR2 ANQGSEA. The CDR3 loop reads CSVGDRGTEAFF. The CDR3 DNA reads as TGCAGCGTTGGGGACAGGGGGACTGAAGCTTTCTTT.

The rearrangement joins TRBV5-4 to TRBJ2-5; D may correspond to TRBD1 or TRBD2 (5 bases each). Trimming cost V 4 bases and J 5 bases, with 18 bases left between them. Germline CDR1 SGHNT, CDR2 YYREEE (reference sequence). The CDR3 runs 15 residues. CDR3 bases: TGTGCCAGCAGCGGTCCAGGCAGGGAGTTTGAGACCCAGTACTTC. Translating it yields CASSGPGREFETQYF.

Only one count was recorded for this clone. The rearrangement links TRBV28 to TRBJ2-3, with 11 bases aligning to TRBD2. CDR1 MDHEN and CDR2 SYDVKM come from the germline V gene. The CDR3 extends over 17 amino acids. V was pared by 5 bases and J by 7 bases, with 14 bases of the junction left unmatched. For the CDR3, the DNA is TGTGCCAGCAGTAGCTATAGCGGGAGGGCCACTTCGCATACGCAGTATTTT. It translates to CASSSYSGRATSHTQYF.

The V call is TRBV7-8, the J call TRBJ1-1; 8 bases map to TRBD1. The CDR3 spans 17 residues. The V segment lost 2 bases and the J segment 8 bases; nucleotides outside the gene matches: 16. Germline loops: CDR1 SGHVS, CDR2 FQNEAQ. DNA of the CDR3: TGTGCCAGCAGCTTATCCCCCATCCTTGGACAGGGACGGGAAGCTTTCTTT. Its protein product is CASSLSPILGQGREAFF.

V and J are TRBV5-1 and TRBJ1-4; 8 bases agree with TRBD1. The CDR3 length is 15 residues. V trimming: 2 bases; J trimming: 3 bases; junction bases outside the gene matches: 3. Germline CDR1 is SGHRS and CDR2 is YFSETQ. CDR3 coding DNA: TGCGCCAGCAGCTTTCAGGGGGCGGCTAATGAAAAACTGTTTTTT. This encodes CASSFQGAANEKLFF.

The chain employs TRBV5-1 and TRBJ2-5, with D perhaps matching TRBD1 or TRBD2 (5 bases each). Per germline, CDR1 SGHRS and CDR2 YFSETQ. The CDR3 sequence is 14 residues long. The ends were cut back, 4 bases at V and 4 bases at J, with 14 bases in the middle. CDR3 sequence reads: CASSVTLGGETQYF. The CDR3 DNA follows: TGCGCCAGCAGCGTGACACTTGGGGGAGAGACCCAGTACTTC. The full variable domain, completed using reference TRBV5-1 and TRBJ2-5, is KAGVTQTPRYLIKTRGQQVTLSCSPISGHRSVSWYQQTPGQGLQFLFEYFSETQRNKGNFPGRFSGRQFSNSRSEMNVSTLELGDSALYLCASSVTLGGETQYFGPGTRLLVL.

The rearrangement uses TRBV5-1 and TRBJ1-2, with D perhaps matching TRBD1 (6 bases). Trimming removed 1 base from V and 1 base from J, with 11 bases in between. Per the germline V gene, CDR1 is SGHRS and CDR2 is YFSETQ. The CDR3 sequence is 15 residues long. CDR3 sequence reads: CASSLPTGHNYGYTF. The CDR3 DNA follows: TGCGCCAGCAGCTTGCCTACAGGGCATAACTATGGCTACACCTTC.

This sequence joins TRBV10-3 and TRBJ2-7, with a possible D match to TRBD2 (6 bases). In germline, CDR1 is ENHRY, CDR2 SYGVKD. The CDR3 extends over 13 amino acids. The V and J ends lost 6 bases and 2 bases respectively, with 11 bases between them. The CDR3 DNA sequence: TGTGCCATCAGACCTAGCGCAGCCTACGAGCAGTACTTC. It translates to CAIRPSAAYEQYF.

The genes are TRBV28 and TRBJ1-1, with D possibly being TRBD1 (5 bases). The germline V and J ends were trimmed by 4 bases and 7 bases, with 13 bases remaining between them. Germline V CDR1 and CDR2: MDHEN, SYDVKM. CDR3 length: 13 residues. CDR3 residues: CASSSPEGNEAFF. CDR3 DNA sequence: TGTGCCAGCAGTTCCCCCGAGGGGAATGAAGCTTTCTTT.

This chain links TRBV5-1 with TRBJ2-3; 11 bases fit TRBD2. The ends lost 0 bases at V and 2 bases at J; junction bases unmatched: 8. Germline assignment: CDR1 SGHRS and CDR2 YFSETQ. The CDR3 is made up of 18 amino acids. In DNA form, the CDR3 reads TGCGCCAGCAGCTTGGGTCTAGCGGGAGGCCACCACACAGATACGCAGTATTTT. This sequence encodes CASSLGLAGGHHTDTQYF.

The V gene is TRBV6-5, the J gene TRBJ2-1, with 8 bases matching TRBD2. V was pared by 4 bases and J by 10 bases, with 15 bases of the junction left unmatched. Per germline, CDR1 MNHEY and CDR2 SVGAGI. The CDR3 is 16 residues long. The CDR3 bases are TGTGCCAGCAGTTCCCTTAAAGCGGGAGACGTGTACGAGCAGTTCTTC. Encoded protein: CASSSLKAGDVYEQFF.

Turning to this clone: This same CDR3 is encoded by further DNA sequences in the sample. This sequence joins TRBV6-5 and TRBJ2-5, with 8 bases lining up with TRBD2. The germline gives CDR1 MNHEY, CDR2 SVGAGI. V lost 2 bases and J lost 5; bases outside the gene matches: 4. This CDR3 comprises 14 residues. Written as DNA, the CDR3 is TGTGCCAGCAGTTACAGCGGGAGAGGGGAGACCCAGTACTTC. Translated: CASSYSGRGETQYF.

The sample holds one count of this clone. The CDR3 DNA reads TGCAGCGTCAAGATGACGGGACAGGCCTCCTACGAGCAGTACTTC. Encoded protein: CSVKMTGQASYEQYF. This chain joins TRBV29-1 and TRBJ2-7; 8 bases are shared with TRBD1. The length of the CDR3 is 15 residues. The V gene end was trimmed by 6 bases and the J gene end by 0 bases; junction bases not matched to a gene: 10. CDR1 is SQVTM and CDR2 is ANQGSEA in the germline V gene.

The chain joins TRBV2 to TRBJ1-1; perhaps TRBD1 as D (6 bases). This CDR3 comprises 13 residues. Trimming cost V 6 bases and J 5 bases, with 13 bases left between them. Germline assignment: CDR1 SNHLY and CDR2 FYNNEI. Here the CDR3 reads CASSQGRRTEAFF. The DNA of the CDR3 is TGTGCCAGCAGCCAGGGGAGAAGAACTGAAGCTTTCTTT.